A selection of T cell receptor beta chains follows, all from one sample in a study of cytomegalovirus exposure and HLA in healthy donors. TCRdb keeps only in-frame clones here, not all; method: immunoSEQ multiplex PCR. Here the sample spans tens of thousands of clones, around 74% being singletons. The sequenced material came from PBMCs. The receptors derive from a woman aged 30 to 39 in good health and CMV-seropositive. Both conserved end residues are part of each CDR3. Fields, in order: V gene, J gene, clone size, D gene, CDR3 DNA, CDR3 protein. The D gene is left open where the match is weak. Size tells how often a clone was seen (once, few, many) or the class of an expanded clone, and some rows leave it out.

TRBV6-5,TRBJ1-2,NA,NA,TGTGCCAGCAGTACCCCCGGACAGCCGGGAAGTGGCTACACCTTC,CASSTPGQPGSGYTF
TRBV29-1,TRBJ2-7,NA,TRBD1,TGCAGCGTTGCGAGGACAGGGGCTTCCTACGAGCAGTACTTC,CSVARTGASYEQYF
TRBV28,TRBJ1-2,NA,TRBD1,TGTGCCAGCAGTGGGTCGACAGGGCATCCTTCCTTTAGGGGCTACACCTTC,CASSGSTGHPSFRGYTF
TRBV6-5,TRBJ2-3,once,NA,TGTGCCAGCAACTACTTAGATACGCAGTATTTT,CASNYLDTQYF
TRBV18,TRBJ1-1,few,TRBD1,TGTGCCAGCTCACGACAGGGAGGTAGCGCTGAAGCTTTCTTT,CASSRQGGSAEAFF
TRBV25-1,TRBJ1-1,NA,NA,TGTGCCAGCAGATTGGGGGCAGCTAACACTGAAGCTTTCTTT,CASRLGAANTEAFF
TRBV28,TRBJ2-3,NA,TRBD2,TGTGCCACCAAGCGGGATATCGATACGCAGTATTTT,CATKRDIDTQYF
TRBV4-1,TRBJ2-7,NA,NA,TGCGCCAGCAGCCTGACAGATACTTACGAGCAGTACTTC,CASSLTDTYEQYF
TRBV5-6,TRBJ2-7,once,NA,TGTGCCAGCAGCTTGGTAACAAGCGAGCAGTACTTC,CASSLVTSEQYF
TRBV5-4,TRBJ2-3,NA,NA,TGTGCCAGCAGCTTGGGTAGCGGCACAGATACGCAGTATTTT,CASSLGSGTDTQYF
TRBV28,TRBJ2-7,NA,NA,TGTGCCAGCAGTTTCCCACCCGGCTACGAGCAGTACTTC,CASSFPPGYEQYF
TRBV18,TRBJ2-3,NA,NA,TGTGCCAGCTCACCTTTCCGGGAGACAGATACGCAGTATTTT,CASSPFRETDTQYF
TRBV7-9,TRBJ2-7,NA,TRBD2,TGTGCCAGCAGCCCAAAGACTAGCGGGTACGAGCAGTACTTC,CASSPKTSGYEQYF
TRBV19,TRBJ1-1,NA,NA,TGTGCCAGTAGTACAAGGGGCACTGAAGCTTTCTTT,CASSTRGTEAFF
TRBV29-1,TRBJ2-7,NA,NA,TGCAGCGTAGGTGGGACACACTCCTACGAGCAGTACTTC,CSVGGTHSYEQYF
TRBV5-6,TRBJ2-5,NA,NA,TGTGCCAGCAGCTTGTTGGGACGCGGGAAGACCCAGTACTTC,CASSLLGRGKTQYF
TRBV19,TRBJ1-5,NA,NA,TGTGCCAGTAGTACAAGGGGGTTTAGCAATCAGCCCCAGCATTTT,CASSTRGFSNQPQHF
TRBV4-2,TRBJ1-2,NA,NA,TGTGCCAGCAGCCAAACGGACAGCTATGGCTACACCTTC,CASSQTDSYGYTF
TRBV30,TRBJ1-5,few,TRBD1,TGTGCCTGGGCTACAGGGGCGAGCAATCAGCCCCAGCATTTT,CAWATGASNQPQHF
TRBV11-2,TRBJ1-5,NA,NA,TGTGCCAGCAGCTTAATTCAGGGTAGGAGCAATCAGCCCCAGCATTTT,CASSLIQGRSNQPQHF
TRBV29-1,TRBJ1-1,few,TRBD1,TGCAGCGTTGTTGGTTCAGGGGGTTCAGGGAGAGCTTTCTTT,CSVVGSGGSGRAFF
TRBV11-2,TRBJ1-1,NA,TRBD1,TGTGCCAGCAGCTTAGACAGGGGGAGCACTGAAGCTTTCTTT,CASSLDRGSTEAFF
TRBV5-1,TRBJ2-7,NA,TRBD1,TGCGCCAGCAGCTTGGGTGGGACAGGGGACTACGAGCAGTACTTC,CASSLGGTGDYEQYF
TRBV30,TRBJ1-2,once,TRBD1,TGTGCCTGGAGTTATTCAGGGGGTGGCTACACCTTC,CAWSYSGGGYTF
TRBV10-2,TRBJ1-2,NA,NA,TGCGCCAGCAGTGAGAGGGACTTATGGGGCTACACCTTC,CASSERDLWGYTF
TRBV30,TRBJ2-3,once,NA,TGTGCCTGGAGCTGGCAGAGGCCAGATACGCAGTATTTT,CAWSWQRPDTQYF
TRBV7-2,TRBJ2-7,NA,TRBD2,TGTGCCAGCAGCCAGACGGTAGCGGGAACCTACGAGCAGTACTTC,CASSQTVAGTYEQYF
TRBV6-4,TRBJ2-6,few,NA,TGTGCCAGCAGCACTCGCCTTGGGGCCAACGTCCTGACTTTC,CASSTRLGANVLTF
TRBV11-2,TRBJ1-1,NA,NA,TGTGCCAGCAGCTTAGAGCCCAGAGGAAACACTGAAGCTTTCTTT,CASSLEPRGNTEAFF
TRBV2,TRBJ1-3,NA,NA,TGTGCCAGCAGGGCCTTTGGCTCTGGAAACACCATATATTTT,CASRAFGSGNTIYF
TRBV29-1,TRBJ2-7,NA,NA,TGCAGCGTTGTGGTCCCAGGCCACCCCTACGAGCAGTACTTC,CSVVVPGHPYEQYF
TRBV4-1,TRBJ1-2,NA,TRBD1,TGCGCCAGCAGCCAAACAGGGGGCTATGGCTACACCTTC,CASSQTGGYGYTF
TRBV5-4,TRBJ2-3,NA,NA,TGTGCCAGCAGCTCGAGCACAGATACGCAGTATTTT,CASSSSTDTQYF
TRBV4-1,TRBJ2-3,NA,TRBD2,TGCGCCAGCAGCCAAGGAGGCATAGCGGGAGGGCACACAGATACGCAGTATTTT,CASSQGGIAGGHTDTQYF
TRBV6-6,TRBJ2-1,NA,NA,TGTGCCAGCAGCCCCACGTTGCGGAATGAGCAGTTCTTC,CASSPTLRNEQFF
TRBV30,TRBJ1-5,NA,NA,TGTGCCTGGAGTTCTAATTCAGGAAGGGGTCAGCCCCAGCATTTT,CAWSSNSGRGQPQHF
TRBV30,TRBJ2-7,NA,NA,TGTGCCTGGAAAGAACGAGTCTCCTACGAGCAGTACTTC,CAWKERVSYEQYF
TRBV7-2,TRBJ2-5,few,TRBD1,TGTGCCAGCAGCTTATTAGGCCAGGGGGCCGGGGAGACCCAGTACTTC,CASSLLGQGAGETQYF
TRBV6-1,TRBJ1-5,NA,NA,TGTGCCAGCAGTGAAAGGGGAATGGATCAGCCCCAGCATTTT,CASSERGMDQPQHF
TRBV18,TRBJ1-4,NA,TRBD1,TGTGCCAGCTCAAACAGGGGGTCAGGTGAAAAACTGTTTTTT,CASSNRGSGEKLFF
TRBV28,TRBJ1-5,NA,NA,TGTGCCAGCAGTTTAGGAGGTCAGCCCCAGCATTTT,CASSLGGQPQHF
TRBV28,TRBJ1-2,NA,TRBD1,TGTGCCAGCAGTTTGGACAGGGTGAAGGGCTACACCTTC,CASSLDRVKGYTF
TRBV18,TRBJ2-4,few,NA,TGTGCCAGCTCGCAGGGTGGGAAGATAAACATTCAGTACTTC,CASSQGGKINIQYF
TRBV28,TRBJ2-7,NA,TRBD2,TGTGCCAGCAGCTGGGGGGGTTACGAGCAGTACTTC,CASSWGGYEQYF
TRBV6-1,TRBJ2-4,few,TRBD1,TGTGCCAGCAGTGAAGGTCTGGACAGGGTTCACATTCAGTACTTC,CASSEGLDRVHIQYF
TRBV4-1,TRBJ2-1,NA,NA,TGCGCCACCAAGAGGTATATGAGCTCCTACAATGAGCAGTTCTTC,CATKRYMSSYNEQFF
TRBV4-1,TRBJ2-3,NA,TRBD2,TGCGCCAGCAGCCTAAGTCGGACTAGTAGCACAGATACGCAGTATTTT,CASSLSRTSSTDTQYF
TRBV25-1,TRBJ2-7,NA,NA,TGTGCCAGCAGCAGACAGTTATACGAGCAGTACTTC,CASSRQLYEQYF
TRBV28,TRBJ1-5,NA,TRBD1,TGTGCCAGCAGTCCCCCGACAGGGTCGACGCAGCCCCAGCATTTT,CASSPPTGSTQPQHF
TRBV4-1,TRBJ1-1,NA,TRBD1,TGCGCCAGCAGCCGCCAAACAGGGGGCGTCGCGTACACTGAAGCTTTCTTT,CASSRQTGGVAYTEAFF
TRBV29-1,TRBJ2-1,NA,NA,TGCAGCGTTGAGCCAAGCCTGAGTGAGCAGTTCTTC,CSVEPSLSEQFF
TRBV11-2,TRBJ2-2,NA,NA,TGTGCCAGCAGCGGGAGTAGCACCGGGGAGCTGTTTTTT,CASSGSSTGELFF